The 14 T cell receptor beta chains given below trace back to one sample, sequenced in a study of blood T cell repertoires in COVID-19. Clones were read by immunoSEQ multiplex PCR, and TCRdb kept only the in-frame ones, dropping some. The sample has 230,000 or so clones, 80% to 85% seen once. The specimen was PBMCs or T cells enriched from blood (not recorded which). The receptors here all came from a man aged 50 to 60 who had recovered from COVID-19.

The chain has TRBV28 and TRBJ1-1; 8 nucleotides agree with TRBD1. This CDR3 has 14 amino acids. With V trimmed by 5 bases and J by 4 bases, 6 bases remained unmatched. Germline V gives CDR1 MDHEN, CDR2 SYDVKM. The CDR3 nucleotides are TGTGCCAGCAGTCCATTGACAGGGGTCACTGAAGCTTTCTTT. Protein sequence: CASSPLTGVTEAFF. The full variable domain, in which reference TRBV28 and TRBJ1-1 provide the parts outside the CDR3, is DVKVTQSSRYLVKRTGEKVFLECVQDMDHENMFWYRQDPGLGLRLIYFSYDVKMKEKGDIPEGYSVSREKKERFSLILESASTNQTSMYLCASSPLTGVTEAFFGQGTRLTVV.

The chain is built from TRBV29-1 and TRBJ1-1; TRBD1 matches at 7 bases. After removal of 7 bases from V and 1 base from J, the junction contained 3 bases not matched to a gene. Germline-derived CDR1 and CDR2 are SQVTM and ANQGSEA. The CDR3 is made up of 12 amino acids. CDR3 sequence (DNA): TGCAGCGCGACAGGGACGAACACTGAAGCTTTCTTT. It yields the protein CSATGTNTEAFF. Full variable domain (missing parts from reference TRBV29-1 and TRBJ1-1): SAVISQKPSRDICQRGTSLTIQCQVDSQVTMMFWYRQQPGQSLTLIATANQGSEATYESGFVIDKFPISRPNLTFSTLTVSNMSPEDSSIYLCSATGTNTEAFFGQGTRLTVV.

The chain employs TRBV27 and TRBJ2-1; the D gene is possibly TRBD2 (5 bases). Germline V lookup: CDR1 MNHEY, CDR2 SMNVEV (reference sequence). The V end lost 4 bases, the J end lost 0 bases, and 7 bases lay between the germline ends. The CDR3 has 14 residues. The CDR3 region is CASSWRSSYNEQFF. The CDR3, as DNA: TGTGCCAGCAGTTGGAGGAGCTCCTACAATGAGCAGTTCTTC.

The CDR3 DNA reads TGTGCCAGCAGTTTAAAATCGGGTTGGGGCTACACCTTC. As protein: CASSLKSGWGYTF. V gene TRBV12-3 or TRBV12-4 combines with J gene TRBJ1-2; no firm D call. V was shortened by 2 bases and J by 8 bases, with 12 bases between the two germline ends. This CDR3 is built from 13 residues.

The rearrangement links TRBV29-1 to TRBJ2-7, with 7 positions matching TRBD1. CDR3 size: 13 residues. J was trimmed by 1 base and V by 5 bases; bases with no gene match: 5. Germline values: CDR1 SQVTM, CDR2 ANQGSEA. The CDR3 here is CSVPRGLSYEQYF. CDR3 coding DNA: TGCAGCGTTCCGAGGGGGCTTTCCTACGAGCAGTACTTC.

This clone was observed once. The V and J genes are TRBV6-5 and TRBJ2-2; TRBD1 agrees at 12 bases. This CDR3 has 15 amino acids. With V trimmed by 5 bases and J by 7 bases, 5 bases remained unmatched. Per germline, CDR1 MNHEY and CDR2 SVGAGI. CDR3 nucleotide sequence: TGTGCCAGCAGTCCGGGACAGGGGGCCATCGGGGAGCTGTTTTTT. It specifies CASSPGQGAIGELFF.

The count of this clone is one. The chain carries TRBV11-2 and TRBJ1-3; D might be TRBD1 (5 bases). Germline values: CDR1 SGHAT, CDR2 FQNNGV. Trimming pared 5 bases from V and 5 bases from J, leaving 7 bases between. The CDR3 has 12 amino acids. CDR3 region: CASSDSRNTIYF. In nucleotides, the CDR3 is TGTGCCAGCAGCGACAGTAGAAACACCATATATTTT.

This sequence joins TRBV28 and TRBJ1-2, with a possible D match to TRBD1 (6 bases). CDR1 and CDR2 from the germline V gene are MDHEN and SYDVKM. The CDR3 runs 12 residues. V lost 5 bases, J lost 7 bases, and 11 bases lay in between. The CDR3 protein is CASSGGFSGYTF. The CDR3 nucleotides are TGTGCCAGCAGTGGGGGCTTCAGTGGCTACACCTTC.

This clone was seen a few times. The CDR3 DNA reads as TGTGCCAGCAGCCAAGATGAACAGTTCAATCAGCCCCAGCATTTT. Protein product: CASSQDEQFNQPQHF. This chain joins TRBV4-2 and TRBJ1-5; D is unclear. The germline V and J ends were trimmed by 0 bases and 3 bases, with 9 bases remaining between them. The CDR3 runs 15 residues. Per germline, CDR1 LGHNA and CDR2 YNFKEQ.

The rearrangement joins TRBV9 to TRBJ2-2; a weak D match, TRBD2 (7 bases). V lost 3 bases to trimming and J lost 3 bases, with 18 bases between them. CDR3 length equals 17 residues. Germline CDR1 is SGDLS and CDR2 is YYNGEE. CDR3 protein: CASSAPQGRGDTGELFF. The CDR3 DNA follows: TGTGCCAGCAGCGCCCCTCAGGGGAGGGGGGACACCGGGGAGCTGTTTTTT.

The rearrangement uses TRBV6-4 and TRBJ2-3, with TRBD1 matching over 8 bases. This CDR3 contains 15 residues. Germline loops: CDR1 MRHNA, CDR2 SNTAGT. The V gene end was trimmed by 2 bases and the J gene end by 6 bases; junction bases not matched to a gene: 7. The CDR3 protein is CASSDRGQAPDTQYF. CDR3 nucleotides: TGTGCCAGCAGTGACAGGGGACAGGCCCCCGATACGCAGTATTTT.

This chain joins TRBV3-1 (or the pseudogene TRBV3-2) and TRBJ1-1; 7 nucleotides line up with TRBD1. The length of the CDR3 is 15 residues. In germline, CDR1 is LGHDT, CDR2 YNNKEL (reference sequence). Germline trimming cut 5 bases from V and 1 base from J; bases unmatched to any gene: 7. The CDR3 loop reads CASSYGQAANTEAFF. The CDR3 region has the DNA TGTGCCAGCAGCTACGGACAGGCTGCGAACACTGAAGCTTTCTTT.

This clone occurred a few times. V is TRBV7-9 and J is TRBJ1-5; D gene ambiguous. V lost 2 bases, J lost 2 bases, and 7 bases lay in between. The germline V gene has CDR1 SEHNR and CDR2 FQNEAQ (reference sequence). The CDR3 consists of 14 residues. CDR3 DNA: TGTGCCAGCAGCTTAACGACTGGCAATCAGCCCCAGCATTTT. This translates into CASSLTTGNQPQHF.

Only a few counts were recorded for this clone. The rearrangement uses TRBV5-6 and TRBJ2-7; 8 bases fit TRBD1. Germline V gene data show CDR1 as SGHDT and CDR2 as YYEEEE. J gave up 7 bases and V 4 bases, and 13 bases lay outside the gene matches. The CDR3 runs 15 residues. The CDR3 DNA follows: TGTGCCAGCAGCCTGGGAGCACAGGGGGTGTGGGAGCAGTACTTC. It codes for CASSLGAQGVWEQYF.